The 8 T cell receptor beta chains given below trace back to one sample, sequenced in a study of blood T cells in healthy people across ages. It was with a sample-barcoded 5' primer and a J-beta primer mix that a second PCR of roughly 7 to 11 cycles was run. TCRdb reprocessed the 5' RACE reads via MiXCR and lists one record per CDR3 protein. The sample lists fewer than 1.5 million distinct CDR3 sequences, 40% to 50% occurring once. Sample: blood. The receptors come from a woman aged 18-29 years in good health.

CDR3 in amino acids: CASSWGTAASYEQYF. CDR3 sequence (DNA): TGCGCCAGCAGCTGGGGGACGGCGGCGTCCTACGAGCAGTACTTC. The chain is built from TRBV5-1 and TRBJ2-7; D tentatively reads TRBD1 or TRBD2 (5 bases each). Trimming removed 3 bases at V and 1 base at J, with 14 bases between. The CDR3 is 15 amino acids. Germline CDR1 SGHRS, CDR2 YFSETQ. Filled out from reference TRBV5-1 and TRBJ2-7, the complete variable domain reads KAGVTQTPRYLIKTRGQQVTLSCSPISGHRSVSWYQQTPGQGLQFLFEYFSETQRNKGNFPGRFSGRQFSNSRSEMNVSTLELGDSALYLCASSWGTAASYEQYFGPGTRLTVT.

There are a few counts of this clonotype. V usage is TRBV12-3 or TRBV12-4 and J usage is TRBJ2-7; D perhaps matches TRBD1 (6 bases). The CDR3 spans 15 residues. V lost 5 bases to trimming and J lost 0 bases, with 14 bases between them. The CDR3 is CASSPQGQPSYEQYF. The CDR3 nucleotides are TGTGCCAGCAGTCCACAGGGTCAACCCTCCTACGAGCAGTACTTC.

This clonotype was detected only a few times. This chain connects TRBV9 to TRBJ2-3; D is possibly TRBD1 or TRBD2 (6 bases each). CDR3 length: 21 amino acids. Trimming removed 3 bases at V and 11 bases at J, with 40 bases between. Germline values: CDR1 SGDLS, CDR2 YYNGEE. CDR3 in amino acids: CASSGPVRRGVMSSGICKQYF. DNA for the CDR3: TGTGCCAGCAGCGGCCCCGTCCGAAGGGGGGTGATGTCGTCGGGGATATGTAAGCAGTATTTT.

The chain is built from TRBV28 and TRBJ1-1; D unresolved. The CDR3 totals 12 residues. V lost 6 bases and J 3 bases, leaving 8 bases between the germline ends. The germline gives CDR1 MDHEN, CDR2 SYDVKM. The CDR3 nucleotides read TGTGCCAGCAGGTCAAGCTACACTGAAGCTTTCTTT. Translated, it gives CASRSSYTEAFF.

This clonotype was found a few times. The rearrangement uses TRBV5-1 and TRBJ2-7, with D perhaps TRBD2 (7 bases). The V and J ends lost 5 bases and 0 bases respectively, with 12 bases between them. Germline V lookup: CDR1 SGHRS, CDR2 YFSETQ. This CDR3 spans 14 amino acids. The CDR3: CASSGGGRSYEQYF. CDR3 DNA sequence: TGCGCCAGCAGTGGGGGGGGCCGCTCCTACGAGCAGTACTTC. The complete variable domain, with remaining parts taken from reference TRBV5-1 and TRBJ2-7, reads KAGVTQTPRYLIKTRGQQVTLSCSPISGHRSVSWYQQTPGQGLQFLFEYFSETQRNKGNFPGRFSGRQFSNSRSEMNVSTLELGDSALYLCASSGGGRSYEQYFGPGTRLTVT.

This clonotype was detected only a few times. This sequence joins TRBV3-1 and TRBJ2-7; TRBD2 matches at 9 bases. The CDR3 extends over 16 amino acids. CDR1 is LGHDT, CDR2 YNNKEL, per germline (reference sequence). Trimming cost V 1 base and J 3 bases; bases outside gene matches: 7. CDR3 nucleotides: TGTGCCAGCAGCCAAGCTGCTAGCGGGATTTTCTACGAGCAGTACTTC. This translates into CASSQAASGIFYEQYF.

This clonotype showed up just a few times. This chain links TRBV27 with TRBJ2-1, with 7 bases matching TRBD1. Trimming cost V 6 bases and J 5 bases; bases outside gene matches: 1. Germline V gene data show CDR1 as MNHEY and CDR2 as SMNVEV (reference sequence). CDR3 length equals 12 residues. The CDR3 spells CASRRGHNEQFF. CDR3 coding DNA: TGTGCCAGCAGGAGGGGGCACAATGAGCAGTTCTTC.

The sample holds a few counts of this clonotype. With a much larger clone just one base away, this may be a read error. CDR3 in amino acids: CAISGRAGQAEQYF. CDR3 DNA: TGTGCCATCAGTGGACGAGCGGGACAGGCCGAGCAGTACTTC. J is TRBJ2-7 and V is TRBV10-3, with D tentatively TRBD1 (8 bases). CDR3 length equals 14 residues. Germline CDR1 reads ENHRY; CDR2 reads SYGVKD. V lost 4 bases, J lost 6 bases, and 16 bases lay in between.